In its sample, the clone carrying this T cell receptor (beta chain) was seen a few times. Antigen specificity is unknown. It was with 60 Vbeta and 13 Jbeta primers that the PCR ran. This table comes from immunoSEQ multiplex PCR, and its TCRdb copy is limited to in-frame clones, with some not included. The sample comprises 50,000 to 60,000 clones, around 78% of which are singletons, and approximately 1.4% rests with the top ten. The sample comes from a study of cytomegalovirus exposure and HLA in healthy donors. Study results and limitations: A later analysis found that most CMV-associated TCR beta chains appeared HLA-restricted. TCR beta sequences reportedly predicted the HLA-A and HLA-B alleles of most subjects accurately.

The sequenced material came from PBMCs. This TCR was sampled from a female donor in good health and CMV-seronegative.

CDR3 residues: CASSLGAGAGETQYF. The CDR3 bases are TGTGCCAGCAGCTTAGGGGCAGGGGCAGGGGAGACCCAGTACTTC. The rearrangement uses TRBV11-2 and TRBJ2-5; D is possibly TRBD1 (6 bases). There are 15 residues in the CDR3. Germline CDR1 is SGHAT and CDR2 is FQNNGV. Trimming stripped 1 base from V and 5 bases from J, with 14 bases between.